This TCR beta chain was obtained from a study of early T cells in non-severe SARS-CoV-2 infection. Turning to the study itself: Chains were unpaired, as sequencing was done on bulk RNA from unsorted whole blood.

Points from the study as a whole: A preference for anti-spike CD8 responses marked VDJdb matching, which missed private and CD4 specificities.

Attached unique molecular identifiers marked individual cDNA molecules. TCRdb reanalysed the 5' RACE reads using MiXCR and keeps one entry per CDR3 protein. The sample consists of under 85,000 distinct CDR3 sequences, 12% of them appearing once. Trimming removed 5 bases from V and 5 bases from J; junction bases left unmatched: 5. Germline V lookup: CDR1 SEHNR, CDR2 FQNEAQ (reference sequence). The CDR3 is made up of 14 amino acids. This clonotype was detected only a few times. Its antigen is unidentified. A read error is likely, as this CDR3 ends without the conserved phenylalanine or tryptophan. The receptor's source is an adult who was a healthcare worker with PCR-confirmed SARS-CoV-2 infection or an uninfected control (not recorded which). The specimen sequenced was whole blood. The chain carries TRBV7-9 and TRBJ1-4, with 7 bases matching TRBD1. CDR3 in DNA: TGTGCCAGCAGCGAGGGGGCTCGGAATGAAAAACTGTTTCTT. Protein: CASSEGARNEKLFL.